Shown below are 9 T cell receptor beta chains from a single sample sequenced in a study of beta chain features in type 1 diabetes (dated by TCRdb to about 2018). The library was prepared using the immunoSEQ multiplex PCR assay. The entire amount of isolated RNA was reverse transcribed using the High Capacity cDNA Reverse Transcription Kit, so the sequenced TCRB transcripts were expressed ones. As stored in TCRdb, this immuneACCESS dataset retains in-frame rearrangements with V and J assigned. A fraction of the clones does not appear; measured against another copy, unresolved V genes explain less than half of the discrepancy, and the remainder lacks a known reason. The sample contains 350,000 or so clones, 15% to 20% of them found a single time. Clones ranked in the top ten supply approximately 0.043% of the sample. Sequenced input: naive CD4+ T cells from blood. The cell subset or site label of this sample denotes: true naive CD4+ T cells. The receptor set was obtained from a woman between 18 and 30 years old in good health.

The chain carries TRBV5-4 and TRBJ1-3; 7 nucleotides agree with TRBD1. This CDR3 has 15 residues. J was trimmed by 2 bases and V by 4 bases; bases with no gene match: 6. Germline CDR1 is SGHNT and CDR2 is YYREEE (reference sequence). CDR3 sequence: CASSPQGTTGNTIYF. The CDR3 DNA sequence: TGTGCCAGCAGCCCACAGGGGACCACTGGAAACACCATATATTTT.

This chain connects TRBV27 to TRBJ2-1, with 12 bases fitting TRBD2. Germline values: CDR1 MNHEY, CDR2 SMNVEV (reference sequence). The CDR3 covers 14 residues. V gave up 0 bases and J gave up 11 bases; unmatched junction bases: 2. DNA of the CDR3: TGTGCCAGCAGTTTATCGGGACTAGCGGGCCAGCAGTTCTTC. As protein: CASSLSGLAGQQFF.

The CDR3 nucleotides are TGTGCCAGCAGCTTAGCCTTCGGGGGAGGAAACTATGGCTACACCTTC. This codes for CASSLAFGGGNYGYTF. The V call is TRBV7-2, the J call TRBJ1-2; D is possibly TRBD1 (5 bases). Germline V gene sequence: CDR1 SGHTA, CDR2 FQGNSA. The CDR3 loop spans 16 amino acids. Between the trimmed V and J ends, which lost 0 bases and 2 bases, there was a span of 13 bases.

This sequence joins TRBV4-3 and TRBJ1-3; D unresolved. The V and J ends lost 0 bases and 7 bases respectively, with 7 bases between them. The CDR3 consists of 13 residues. Looked up from germline, CDR1 is LGHNA and CDR2 is YSLEER. The CDR3 spells CASSQERWNTIYF. The CDR3, as DNA: TGCGCCAGCAGCCAAGAACGGTGGAACACCATATATTTT.

Points on this clone: Within the sample, other DNA sequences also encode this same CDR3. V usage is TRBV29-1 and J usage is TRBJ1-1; D is unresolved. CDR3 length: 10 amino acids. CDR1 is SQVTM and CDR2 is ANQGSEA in the germline V gene. V was trimmed by 4 bases and J by 2 bases, leaving 2 bases between them. CDR3 amino acids: CSVVNTEAFF. The CDR3 DNA sequence: TGCAGCGTTGTAAACACTGAAGCTTTCTTT.

About this clone: The same CDR3 can be traced to other DNA sequences in this sample. This CDR3 is CASSLVSNEQYF. CDR3 nucleotides: TGTGCCAGCAGCTTAGTTTCCAACGAGCAGTACTTC. V gene TRBV7-9 combines with J gene TRBJ2-7; D gene ambiguous. CDR1 SEHNR and CDR2 FQNEAQ come from the germline V gene (reference sequence). The CDR3 sequence is 12 residues long. V shed 1 base and J shed 5 bases, with 6 bases lying between them.

This chain links TRBV7-2 with TRBJ2-3; 8 bases fit TRBD2. Germline CDR1 SGHTA, CDR2 FQGNSA. Unmatched junction bases numbered 5, after V lost 5 bases and J lost 4 bases. The CDR3 has 14 amino acids. CDR3 region: CASSRPAGADTQYF. The CDR3 DNA sequence: TGTGCCAGCAGCCGACCAGCGGGAGCAGATACGCAGTATTTT.

This clone turned up a few times. V gene TRBV28 combines with J gene TRBJ2-3, with no clear D. Trimming cost V 5 bases and J 4 bases, with 7 bases left between them. The CDR3 runs to 12 residues. Germline V gives CDR1 MDHEN, CDR2 SYDVKM. The CDR3: CASSPRADTQYF. DNA for the CDR3: TGTGCCAGCAGTCCACGGGCAGATACGCAGTATTTT.

This clone turned up a few times. This CDR3 reads CASSRDSDTQYF. For the CDR3, the DNA is TGCGCCAGCAGCCGGGACTCTGATACGCAGTATTTT. This sequence joins TRBV5-1 and TRBJ2-3; the D gene is possibly TRBD2 (6 bases). The germline gives CDR1 SGHRS, CDR2 YFSETQ. The CDR3 runs to 12 residues. V gave up 4 bases and J gave up 6 bases, with 9 bases separating them.